This T cell receptor (beta chain) was profiled in a study of blood T cell repertoires in COVID-19 (dated by TCRdb to 2019 to 2021). Describing the broader study: Collaborator samples came from the United States, Italy and Spain and covered acute and convalescent phases of COVID-19. The samples were drawn from the first 160 participants of the ongoing ImmuneRACE study and from 1,200 or so subjects provided by 6 global collaborators. The prospective study material was composed of cDNA or gDNA derived from T cells, B-cell-depleted T cells, or PBMCs. Sample metadata almost always included a de-identified subject ID, COVID-19 status, age in years and sex. The repertoires were released in a freely available public database meant as a resource for research on the immune response to SARS-CoV-2. Where available, HLA class I and class II types were taken from metadata supplied by the sample provider and were not determined by assay-based typing. The dataset comprised deeply sampled blood TCRbeta repertoires from subjects exposed to, actively infected with, or recovered from COVID-19. Beyond this particular receptor, the publication reports: Clinical and demographic metadata were provided uncurated, with the amount varying by source and participant.

The collaborating institutions used their own protocols to collect whole blood in K2EDTA tubes. For TCRbeta analysis, collaborators shipped samples as frozen whole blood, isolated PBMCs, or DNA extracted from either of those sample types. TCRbeta CDR3 regions were amplified from genomic DNA using the immunoSEQ Assay, a bias-controlled multiplex PCR. The paper's data handling went like this. The number of nucleated cells in each sample was estimated from the amplification of reference gene primers within the assay. Sequence reads were collapsed and filtered to measure the absolute abundance of every unique TCRbeta CDR3 rearrangement. For each sample, productive Simpson clonality was calculated by taking the square root of Simpson's diversity index across productive rearrangements. Held by TCRdb, this immuneACCESS table contains in-frame sequences only and omits some clones. Under half of the omission traces to an unresolved V gene where checked; the cause of the rest is unknown. That table gives V, J and clone size, and the DNA gave D and trimming. The table for this sample lists some 120,000 clones; more than 70% of them were counted only once. The biggest ten clones account for less than 2% of the sample.

Counted from cysteine to phenylalanine, this CDR3 has 14 amino acids. Only CDR3 DNA remains: 42 bases, in frame from the first base. Trimmed from V: 4 bases; trimmed from J: 4 bases; junction bases lacking a gene match: 6. Looking up the germline V gene (reference sequence) yields CDR1 PRHDT and CDR2 FYEKMQ. Remarks on this clone: It lacks a known antigen. There are no base qualities to consult, and no much larger clone falls within one base.

The sequencing sample was made of peripheral blood. The origin of this receptor is a human donor in a cohort sampled during active COVID-19. This chain is built from TRBV13 and TRBJ1-1; a stretch of 7 junction bases matches TRBD1. The nucleotide sequence is TGTGCCAGCAGCTCGACAGGGATCGGCACTGAAGCTTTCTTT. The translation is CASSSTGIGTEAFF.